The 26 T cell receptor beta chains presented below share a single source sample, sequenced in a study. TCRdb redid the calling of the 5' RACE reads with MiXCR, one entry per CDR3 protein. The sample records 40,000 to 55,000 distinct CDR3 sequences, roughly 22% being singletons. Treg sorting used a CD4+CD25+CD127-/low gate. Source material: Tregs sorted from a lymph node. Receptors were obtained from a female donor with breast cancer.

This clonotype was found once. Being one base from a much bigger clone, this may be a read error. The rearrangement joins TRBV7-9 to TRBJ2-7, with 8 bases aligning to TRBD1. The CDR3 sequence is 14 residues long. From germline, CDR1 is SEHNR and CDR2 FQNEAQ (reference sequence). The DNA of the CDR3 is TGTACCAGCAGCTTAGGGGACAGGTGGGGCGAGCAGTACTTC. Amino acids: CTSSLGDRWGEQYF.

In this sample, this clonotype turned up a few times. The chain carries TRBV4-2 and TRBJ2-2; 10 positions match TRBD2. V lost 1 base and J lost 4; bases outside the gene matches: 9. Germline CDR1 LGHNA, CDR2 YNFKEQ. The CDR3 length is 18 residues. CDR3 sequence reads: CASSQGLAGAPGTGELFF. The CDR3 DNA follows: TGTGCCAGCAGCCAAGGGCTAGCGGGAGCCCCGGGCACCGGGGAGCTGTTTTTT.

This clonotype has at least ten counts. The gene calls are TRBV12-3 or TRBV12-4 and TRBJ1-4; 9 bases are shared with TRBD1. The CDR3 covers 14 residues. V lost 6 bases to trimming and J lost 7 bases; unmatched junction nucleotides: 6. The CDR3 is CASRWTGEAEKLFF. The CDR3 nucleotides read TGTGCCAGCAGATGGACAGGGGAGGCTGAAAAACTGTTTTTT.

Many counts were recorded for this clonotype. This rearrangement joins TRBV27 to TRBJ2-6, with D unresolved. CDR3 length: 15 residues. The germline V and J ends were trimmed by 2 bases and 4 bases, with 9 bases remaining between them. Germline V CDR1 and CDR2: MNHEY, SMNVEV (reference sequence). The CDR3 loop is CASSLGATGANVLTF. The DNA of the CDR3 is TGTGCCAGCAGTTTAGGAGCGACCGGGGCCAACGTCCTGACTTTC.

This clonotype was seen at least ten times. CDR3 loop: CASSLIREIREQYF. The CDR3, as DNA: TGTGCCAGCAGTTTAATTCGGGAGATTAGGGAGCAGTACTTC. V and J are TRBV28 and TRBJ2-7, with D maybe TRBD2 (6 bases). The CDR3 length is 14 residues. V was shortened by 2 bases and J by 7 bases, with 15 bases between the two germline ends. Germline lookup yields CDR1 MDHEN and CDR2 SYDVKM.

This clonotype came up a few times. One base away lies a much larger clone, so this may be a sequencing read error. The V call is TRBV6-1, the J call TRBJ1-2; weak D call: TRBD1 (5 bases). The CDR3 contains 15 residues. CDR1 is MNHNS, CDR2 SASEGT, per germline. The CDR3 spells CAGSEAQGWDYGYTF. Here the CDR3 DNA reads TGTGCCGGCAGTGAAGCGCAGGGTTGGGACTATGGCTACACCTTC.

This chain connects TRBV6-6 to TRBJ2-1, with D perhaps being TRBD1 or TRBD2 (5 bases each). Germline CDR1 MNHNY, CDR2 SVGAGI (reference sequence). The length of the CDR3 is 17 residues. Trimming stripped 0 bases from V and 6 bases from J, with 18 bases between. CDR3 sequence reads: CASSYSGRDQPSNEQFF. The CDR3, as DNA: TGTGCCAGCAGTTACTCGGGCCGGGACCAGCCTTCCAATGAGCAGTTCTTC.

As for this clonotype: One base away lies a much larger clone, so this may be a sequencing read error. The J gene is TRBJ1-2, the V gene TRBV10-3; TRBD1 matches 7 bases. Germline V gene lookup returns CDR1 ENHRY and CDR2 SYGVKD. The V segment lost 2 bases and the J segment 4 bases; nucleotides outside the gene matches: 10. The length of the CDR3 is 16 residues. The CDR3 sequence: CAISEGGTECPYGYTF. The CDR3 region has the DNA TGTGCCATCAGTGAGGGAGGGACAGAGTGCCCCTATGGCTACACCTTC.

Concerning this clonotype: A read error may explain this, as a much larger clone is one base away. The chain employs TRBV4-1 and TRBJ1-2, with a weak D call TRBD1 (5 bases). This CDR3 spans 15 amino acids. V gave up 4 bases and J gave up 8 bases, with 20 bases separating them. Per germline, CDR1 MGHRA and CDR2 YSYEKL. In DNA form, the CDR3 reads TGCGCCAGCAGCCGAGAGGGTGGACACCCGTCGGGCTACACCTTC. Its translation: CASSREGGHPSGYTF.

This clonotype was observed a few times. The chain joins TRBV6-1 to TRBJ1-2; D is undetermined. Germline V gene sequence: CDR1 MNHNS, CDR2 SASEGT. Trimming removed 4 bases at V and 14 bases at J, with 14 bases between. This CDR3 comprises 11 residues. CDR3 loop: CASSVSLRWTF. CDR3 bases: TGTGCCAGCAGTGTCTCCCTCCGCTGGACCTTC.

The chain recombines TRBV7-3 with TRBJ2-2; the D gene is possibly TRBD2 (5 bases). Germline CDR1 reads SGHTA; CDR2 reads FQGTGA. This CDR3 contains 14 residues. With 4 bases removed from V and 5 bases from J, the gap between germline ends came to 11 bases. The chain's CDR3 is CASSWTGNTGELFF. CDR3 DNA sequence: TGTGCCAGCAGCTGGACCGGGAATACCGGGGAGCTGTTTTTT. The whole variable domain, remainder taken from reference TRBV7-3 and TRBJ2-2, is GAGVSQTPSNKVTEKGKYVELRCDPISGHTALYWYRQSLGQGPEFLIYFQGTGAADDSGLPNDRFFAVRPEGSVSTLKIQRTERGDSAVYLCASSWTGNTGELFFGEGSRLTVL.

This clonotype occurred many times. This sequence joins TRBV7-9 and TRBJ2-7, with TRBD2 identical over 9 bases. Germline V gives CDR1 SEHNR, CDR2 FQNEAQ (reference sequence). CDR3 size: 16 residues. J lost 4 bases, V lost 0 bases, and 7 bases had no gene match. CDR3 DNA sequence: TGTGCCAGCAGCTTAGCCGTTAGCGGGAGTGAATACGAGCAGTACTTC. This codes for CASSLAVSGSEYEQYF.

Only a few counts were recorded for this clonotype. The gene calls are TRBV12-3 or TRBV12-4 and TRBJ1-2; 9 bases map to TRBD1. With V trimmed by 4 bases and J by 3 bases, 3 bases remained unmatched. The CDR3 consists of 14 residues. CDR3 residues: CASSSGTGYYGYTF. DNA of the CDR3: TGTGCCAGCAGTTCCGGGACAGGGTACTATGGCTACACCTTC.

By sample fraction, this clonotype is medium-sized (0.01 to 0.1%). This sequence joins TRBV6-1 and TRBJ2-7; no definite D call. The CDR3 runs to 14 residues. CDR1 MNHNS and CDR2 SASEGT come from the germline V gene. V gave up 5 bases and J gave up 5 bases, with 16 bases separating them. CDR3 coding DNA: TGTGCCAGCAGTTTACGTCACGCCGCCCACGAGCAGTACTTC. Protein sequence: CASSLRHAAHEQYF.

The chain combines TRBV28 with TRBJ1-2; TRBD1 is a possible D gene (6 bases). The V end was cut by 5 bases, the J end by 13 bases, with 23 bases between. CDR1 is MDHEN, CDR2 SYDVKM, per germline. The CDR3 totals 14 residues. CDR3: CASSISGHSSDRTF. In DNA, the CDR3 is TGTGCCAGCAGTATATCGGGACACTCCTCCGATCGCACCTTC.

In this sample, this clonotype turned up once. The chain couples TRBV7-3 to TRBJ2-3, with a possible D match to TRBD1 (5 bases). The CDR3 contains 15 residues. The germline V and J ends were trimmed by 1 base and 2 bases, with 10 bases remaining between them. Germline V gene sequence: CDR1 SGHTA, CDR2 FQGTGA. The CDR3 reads CASSLIAGLTDTQYF. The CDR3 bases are TGTGCCAGCAGCTTAATTGCAGGGCTCACAGATACGCAGTATTTT.

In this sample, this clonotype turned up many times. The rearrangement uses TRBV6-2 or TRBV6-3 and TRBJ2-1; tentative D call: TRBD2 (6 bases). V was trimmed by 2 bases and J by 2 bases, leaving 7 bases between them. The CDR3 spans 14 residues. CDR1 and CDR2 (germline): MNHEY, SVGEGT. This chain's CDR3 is CASSYGGAYNEQFF. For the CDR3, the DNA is TGTGCCAGCAGTTACGGCGGGGCCTACAATGAGCAGTTCTTC.

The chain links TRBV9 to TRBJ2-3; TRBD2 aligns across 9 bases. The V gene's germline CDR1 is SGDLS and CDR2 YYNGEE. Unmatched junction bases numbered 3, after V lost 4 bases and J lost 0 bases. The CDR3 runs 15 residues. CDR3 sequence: CASSSSGGSTDTQYF. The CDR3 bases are TGTGCCAGCAGCTCAAGCGGGGGGAGCACAGATACGCAGTATTTT.

Written as DNA, the CDR3 is TGTGCCAGCAGTTTAGGGGGGTTAGATACGCAGTATTTT. The encoded protein is CASSLGGLDTQYF. The chain recombines TRBV12-3 or TRBV12-4 with TRBJ2-3; tentatively, D is TRBD1 or TRBD2 (5 bases each). This CDR3 comprises 13 residues. The ends were cut back, 1 base at V and 5 bases at J, with 7 bases in the middle.

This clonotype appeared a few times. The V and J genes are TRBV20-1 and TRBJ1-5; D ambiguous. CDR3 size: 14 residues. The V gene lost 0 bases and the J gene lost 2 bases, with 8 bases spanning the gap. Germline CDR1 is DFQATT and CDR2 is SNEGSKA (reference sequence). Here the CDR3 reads CSARDLQGNQPQHF. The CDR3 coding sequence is TGCAGTGCTAGAGATCTCCAGGGCAATCAGCCCCAGCATTTT.

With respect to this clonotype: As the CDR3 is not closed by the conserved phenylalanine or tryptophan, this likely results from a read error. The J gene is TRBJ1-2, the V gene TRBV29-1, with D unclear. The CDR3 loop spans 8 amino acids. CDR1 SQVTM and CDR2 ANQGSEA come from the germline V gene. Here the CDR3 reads CRGDGYTS. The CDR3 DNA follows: TGCAGGGGCGATGGCTACACCTCC.

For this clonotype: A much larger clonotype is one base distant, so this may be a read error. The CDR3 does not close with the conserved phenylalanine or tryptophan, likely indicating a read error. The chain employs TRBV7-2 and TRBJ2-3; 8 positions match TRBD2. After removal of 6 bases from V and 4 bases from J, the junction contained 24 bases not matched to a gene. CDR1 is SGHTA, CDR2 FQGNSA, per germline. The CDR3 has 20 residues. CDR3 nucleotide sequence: TGTACCAGCAGTCAACCCGCGGCAGGTTGGGCGGGAGGCCCCCCAGATACGCAGTATCTT. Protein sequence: CTSSQPAAGWAGGPPDTQYL.

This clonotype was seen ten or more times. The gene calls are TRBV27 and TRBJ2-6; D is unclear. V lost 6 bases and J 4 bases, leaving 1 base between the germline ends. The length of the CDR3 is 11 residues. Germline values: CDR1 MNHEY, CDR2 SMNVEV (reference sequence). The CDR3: CASRGANVLTF. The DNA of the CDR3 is TGTGCCAGCAGGGGGGCCAACGTCCTGACTTTC.

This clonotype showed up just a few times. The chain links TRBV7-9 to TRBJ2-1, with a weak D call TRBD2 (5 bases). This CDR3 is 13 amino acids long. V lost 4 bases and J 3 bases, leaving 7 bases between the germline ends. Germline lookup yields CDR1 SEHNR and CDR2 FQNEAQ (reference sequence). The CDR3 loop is CASSSGDYNEQFF. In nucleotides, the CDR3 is TGTGCCAGCAGCTCCGGGGACTACAATGAGCAGTTCTTC.

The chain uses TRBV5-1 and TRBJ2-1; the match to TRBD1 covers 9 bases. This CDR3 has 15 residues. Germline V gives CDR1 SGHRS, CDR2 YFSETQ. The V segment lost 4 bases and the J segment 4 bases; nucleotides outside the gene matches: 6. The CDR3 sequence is CASSPGTGRYNEQFF. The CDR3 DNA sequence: TGCGCCAGCAGCCCCGGGACAGGGAGATACAATGAGCAGTTCTTC.

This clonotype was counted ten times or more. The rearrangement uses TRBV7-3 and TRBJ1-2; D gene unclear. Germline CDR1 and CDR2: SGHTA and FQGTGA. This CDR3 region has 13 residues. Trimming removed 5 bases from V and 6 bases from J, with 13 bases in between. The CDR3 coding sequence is TGTGCCAGCAGCACGAAGTGGGGAAATGGCTACACCTTC. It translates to CASSTKWGNGYTF.